Below, 5 T cell receptor beta chains from the same sample are listed, as sequenced in a study of blood T cells in healthy people across ages. A second roughly 6 to 12 cycle PCR used barcoded and J-beta primers. TCRdb reanalysed the 5' RACE reads using MiXCR and keeps one entry per CDR3 protein. Here the sample spans 1.4 million or so distinct CDR3 sequences, 35% to 45% being singletons. Sequences were obtained from blood. Receptors originate from a woman younger than 35 in good health.

The chain links TRBV13 to TRBJ2-7; D is unresolved. The CDR3 length is 15 residues. Germline V gene sequence: CDR1 PRHDT, CDR2 FYEKMQ (reference sequence). V was shortened by 0 bases and J by 0 bases, with 9 bases between the two germline ends. CDR3 protein: CASSLGIVSSYEQYF. The DNA for the CDR3 is TGTGCCAGCAGCTTAGGCATAGTATCCTCCTACGAGCAGTACTTC. Full variable domain (missing parts from reference TRBV13 and TRBJ2-7): AAGVIQSPRHLIKEKRETATLKCYPIPRHDTVYWYQQGPGQDPQFLISFYEKMQSDKGSIPDRFSAQQFSDYHSELNMSSLELGDSALYFCASSLGIVSSYEQYFGPGTRLTVT.

This clonotype was found a few times. The rearrangement uses TRBV27 and TRBJ2-7; D gene unclear. Germline V gives CDR1 MNHEY, CDR2 SMNVEV (reference sequence). The CDR3 is 13 residues long. V lost 0 bases and J 7 bases, leaving 10 bases between the germline ends. Written as DNA, the CDR3 is TGTGCCAGCAGTTTATCCACTTTGGGGGAGCAGTACTTC. Its translation: CASSLSTLGEQYF.

The V and J genes are TRBV5-1 and TRBJ1-1; the D gene is possibly TRBD1 (5 bases). The CDR3 has 14 residues. V gave up 3 bases and J gave up 4 bases, with 13 bases separating them. Germline V gene sequence: CDR1 SGHRS, CDR2 YFSETQ. The CDR3 DNA follows: TGCGCCAGCAGCTATTCGGGGGAGAGCACTGAAGCTTTCTTT. Protein: CASSYSGESTEAFF.

The table lists this clonotype with a few counts. The chain carries TRBV5-6 and TRBJ2-3; 14 nucleotides align to TRBD2. The CDR3 spans 20 residues. V lost 3 bases and J lost 2; bases outside the gene matches: 14. Germline CDR1 SGHDT, CDR2 YYEEEE. The CDR3 loop reads CASSSPRGTSGRVITDTQYF. The CDR3 DNA is TGTGCCAGCAGCTCTCCAAGGGGGACTAGCGGGAGAGTTATCACAGATACGCAGTATTTT.

V gene TRBV13 combines with J gene TRBJ2-3; D is undetermined. V was pared by 5 bases and J by 1 base, with 10 bases between. Germline CDR1 and CDR2: PRHDT and FYEKMQ (reference sequence). The CDR3 contains 14 residues. Written as DNA, the CDR3 is TGTGCCAGCAGCAATAGCCGGGGCACAGATACGCAGTATTTT. Its protein is CASSNSRGTDTQYF.